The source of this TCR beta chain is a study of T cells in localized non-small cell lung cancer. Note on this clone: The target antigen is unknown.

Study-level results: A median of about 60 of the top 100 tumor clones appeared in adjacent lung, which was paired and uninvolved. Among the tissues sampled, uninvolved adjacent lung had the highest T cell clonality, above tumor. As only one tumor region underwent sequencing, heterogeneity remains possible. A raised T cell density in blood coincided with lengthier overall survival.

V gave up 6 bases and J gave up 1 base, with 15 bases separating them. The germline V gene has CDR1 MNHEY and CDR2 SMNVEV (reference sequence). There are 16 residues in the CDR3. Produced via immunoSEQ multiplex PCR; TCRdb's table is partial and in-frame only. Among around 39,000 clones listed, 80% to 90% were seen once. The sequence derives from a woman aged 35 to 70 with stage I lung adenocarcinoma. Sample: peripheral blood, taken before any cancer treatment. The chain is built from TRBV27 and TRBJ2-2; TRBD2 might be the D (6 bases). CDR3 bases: TGTGCCAGCAGCTCCTTTGGGACTGTGAACACCGGGGAGCTGTTTTTT. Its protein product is CASSSFGTVNTGELFF.